This T cell receptor (beta chain) was recovered during a study of OX40 agonist ivuxolimab in advanced cancers. As for the study in general: Patient treatment consisted of intravenous ivuxolimab administration every 2 weeks at 0.01 to 10 mg/kg. There were three patients with partial responses, one having hepatocellular carcinoma and two cutaneous melanoma.

CDR3 length: 12 amino acids. V gave up 5 bases and J gave up 1 base, with 5 bases separating them. Germline V lookup: CDR1 SGHAT, CDR2 FQNNGV. With regard to this clone: Its antigen is unidentified.

Assay used: immunoSEQ multiplex PCR; TCRdb lists only in-frame clones, some missing. The sample contains around 46,000 clones, 75% to 90% of which appear only once. Study results and caveats: Antigen targets of the expanded peripheral T cells went undetermined.

The chain links TRBV11-2 to TRBJ2-5, with unresolved D. Sequenced here: CD4+ or CD8+ T cells sorted from blood, sampled in a trial of the OX40 agonist ivuxolimab. The receptor comes from an adult with an advanced solid tumor such as melanoma, head and neck, liver or kidney cancer. CDR3 residues: CASSRVQETQYF. The DNA of the CDR3 is TGTGCCAGCAGCCGCGTCCAAGAGACCCAGTACTTC.